This T cell receptor (beta chain) was sequenced for a study of T cells in localized non-small cell lung cancer. Overall study results and limits: Peak T cell clonality was found in uninvolved adjacent lung, exceeding tumor. In the blood, greater T cell density corresponded to longer overall survival. Median detection of top 100 tumor clones in adjacent lung was about 52 clones.

Only in-frame clones appear in the TCRdb table, and some are missing; sequencing was by immunoSEQ multiplex PCR. The sample yields 2,000 to 2,500 clones, about 40% seen once. A note on this clone: Its antigen is currently unknown.

V was pared by 5 bases and J by 5 bases, with 12 bases between. CDR3 length: 13 amino acids. In germline, CDR1 is LNHDA, CDR2 SQIVND (reference sequence). The chain recombines TRBV19 with TRBJ2-5; perhaps TRBD2 as D (5 bases). The TCR was taken from a male donor at least 60 years old with stage II squamous cell lung carcinoma. Sequences were derived from lung tumor tissue, sampled before any cancer treatment. The CDR3 coding sequence is TGTGCCAGTAGTCCCGACCCGGGGGAGACCCAGTACTTC. Protein product: CASSPDPGETQYF. Complete variable domain (other parts from reference TRBV19 and TRBJ2-5): DGGITQSPKYLFRKEGQNVTLSCEQNLNHDAMYWYRQDPGQGLRLIYYSQIVNDFQKGDIAEGYSVSREKKESFPLTVTSAQKNPTAFYLCASSPDPGETQYFGPGTRLLVL.